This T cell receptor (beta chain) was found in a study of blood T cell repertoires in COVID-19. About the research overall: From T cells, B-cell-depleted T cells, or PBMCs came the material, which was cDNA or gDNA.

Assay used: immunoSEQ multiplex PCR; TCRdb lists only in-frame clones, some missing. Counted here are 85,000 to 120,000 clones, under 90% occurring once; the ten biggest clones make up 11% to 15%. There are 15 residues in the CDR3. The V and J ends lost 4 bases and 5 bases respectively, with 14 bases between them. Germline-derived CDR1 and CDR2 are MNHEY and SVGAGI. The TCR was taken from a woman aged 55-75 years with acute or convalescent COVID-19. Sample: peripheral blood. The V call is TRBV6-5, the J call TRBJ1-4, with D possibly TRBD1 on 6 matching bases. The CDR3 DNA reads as TGTGCCAGCAGTTCACCGGGACACAAAAATGAAAAACTGTTTTTT. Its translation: CASSSPGHKNEKLFF.